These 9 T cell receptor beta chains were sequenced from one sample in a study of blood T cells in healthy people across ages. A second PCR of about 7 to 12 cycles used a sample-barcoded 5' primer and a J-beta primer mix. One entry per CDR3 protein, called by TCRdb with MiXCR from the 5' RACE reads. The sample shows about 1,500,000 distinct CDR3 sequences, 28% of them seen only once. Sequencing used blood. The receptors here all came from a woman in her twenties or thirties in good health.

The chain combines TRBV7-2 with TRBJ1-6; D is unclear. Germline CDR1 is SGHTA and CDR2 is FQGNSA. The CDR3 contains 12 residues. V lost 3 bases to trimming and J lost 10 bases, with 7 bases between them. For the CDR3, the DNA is TGTGCCAGCAGCTTCAACGGGTCACCCCTCCACTTT. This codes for CASSFNGSPLHF. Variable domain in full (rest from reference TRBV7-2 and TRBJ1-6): GAGVSQSPSNKVTEKGKDVELRCDPISGHTALYWYRQSLGQGLEFLIYFQGNSAPDKSGLPSDRFSAERTGGSVSTLTIQRTQQEDSAVYLCASSFNGSPLHFGNGTRLTVT.

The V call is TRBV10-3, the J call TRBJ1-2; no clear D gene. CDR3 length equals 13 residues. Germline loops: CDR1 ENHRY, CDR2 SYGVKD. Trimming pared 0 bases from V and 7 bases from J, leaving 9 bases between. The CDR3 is CAISESDWVGYTF. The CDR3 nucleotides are TGTGCCATCAGTGAGTCGGATTGGGTTGGCTACACCTTC.

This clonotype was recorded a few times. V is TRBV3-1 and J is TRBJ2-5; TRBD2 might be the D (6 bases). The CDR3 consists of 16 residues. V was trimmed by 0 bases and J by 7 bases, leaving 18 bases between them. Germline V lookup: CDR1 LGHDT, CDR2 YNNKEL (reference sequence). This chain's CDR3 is CASSQDWGELAGTQYF. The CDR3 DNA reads TGTGCCAGCAGCCAAGATTGGGGGGAGCTAGCCGGGACCCAGTACTTC.

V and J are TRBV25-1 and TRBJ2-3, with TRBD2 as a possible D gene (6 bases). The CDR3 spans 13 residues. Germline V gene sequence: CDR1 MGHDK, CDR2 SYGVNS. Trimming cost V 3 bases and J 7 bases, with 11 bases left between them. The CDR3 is CASSEIRGNTQYF. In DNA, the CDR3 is TGTGCCAGCAGTGAGATTCGGGGGAATACGCAGTATTTT.

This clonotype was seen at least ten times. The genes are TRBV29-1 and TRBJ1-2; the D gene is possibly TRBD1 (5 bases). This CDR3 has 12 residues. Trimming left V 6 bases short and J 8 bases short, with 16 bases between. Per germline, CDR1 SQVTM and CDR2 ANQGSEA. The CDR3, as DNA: TGCAGCGTCGTCCGGGGGGTTGGGGGCTACACCTTC. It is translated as CSVVRGVGGYTF.

The DNA for the CDR3 is TGCAGTGCTCCACTAGCGGGAGGGCGTCGGTACAATGAGCAGTACTTC. It translates to CSAPLAGGRRYNEQYF. J is TRBJ2-5 and V is TRBV20-1, with 13 bases aligning to TRBD2. This CDR3 is built from 16 residues. Germline values: CDR1 DFQATT, CDR2 SNEGSKA (reference sequence). V trimming: 5 bases; J trimming: 11 bases; junction bases outside the gene matches: 17.

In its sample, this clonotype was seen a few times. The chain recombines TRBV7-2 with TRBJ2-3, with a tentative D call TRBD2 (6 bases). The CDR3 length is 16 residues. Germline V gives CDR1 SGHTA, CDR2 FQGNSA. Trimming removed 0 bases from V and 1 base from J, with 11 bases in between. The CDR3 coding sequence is TGTGCCAGCAGCTTAGCTGGGCGGGGAGGCACAGATACGCAGTATTTT. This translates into CASSLAGRGGTDTQYF.

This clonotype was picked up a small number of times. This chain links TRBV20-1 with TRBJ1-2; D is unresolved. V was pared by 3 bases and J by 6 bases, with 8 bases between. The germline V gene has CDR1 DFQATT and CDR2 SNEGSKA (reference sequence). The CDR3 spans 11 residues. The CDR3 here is CSASTMDGYTF. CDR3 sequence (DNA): TGCAGTGCTAGTACGATGGATGGCTACACCTTC.

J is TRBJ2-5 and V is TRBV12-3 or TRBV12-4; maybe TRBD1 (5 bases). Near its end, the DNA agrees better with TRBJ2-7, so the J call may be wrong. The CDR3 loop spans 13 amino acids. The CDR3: CASSLLGVSEQYF. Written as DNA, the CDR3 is TGTGCCAGCAGTTTGTTAGGGGTCAGCGAGCAGTACTTC.